This is a list of T cell receptor beta chains from one sample in a study of glioma-infiltrating T cells. TCRdb recomputed calls from the multiplex PCR reads with MiXCR, one row per CDR3 protein. The data hold a few hundred thousand distinct CDR3 sequences, with around 45% observed a single time. Source material: glioma tissue, nonneoplastic brain tissue, or PBMCs (not recorded which). The receptors shown here come from a human donor with low-grade glioma or glioblastoma, undergoing nonglioma brain surgery, or in good health (not recorded which). The CDR3 runs from the conserved cysteine through the conserved F or W. D genes are given only for firm matches. The listing skips clone size in some rows; elsewhere it reads once, few, many or a size class.

V,size,J,D,CDR3,DNA
TRBV7-2,many,TRBJ1-5,-,CASSLEANQPQHF,TGTGCCAGCAGCTTAGAGGCGAATCAGCCCCAGCATTTT
TRBV4-3,few,TRBJ2-3,-,CASSQEAVARTQYF,TGCGCCAGCAGCCAAGAGGCCGTCGCGAGGACGCAGTATTTT
TRBV9,-,TRBJ1-1,-,CASSGTAEAFF,TGTGCCAGCAGCGGGACAGCTGAAGCTTTCTTT
TRBV7-6,-,TRBJ1-3,-,CASSLGVTTSGNTIYF,TGTGCCAGCAGCTTAGGGGTCACCACCTCTGGAAACACCATATATTTT
TRBV7-2,-,TRBJ2-2,TRBD2,CASSLDGLEVGELFF,TGTGCCAGCAGCTTAGACGGACTAGAAGTCGGGGAGCTGTTTTTT
TRBV7-6,few,TRBJ2-7,TRBD1,CASSLAGTAVTYEQYF,TGTGCCAGCAGCTTAGCGGGGACAGCGGTAACCTACGAGCAGTACTTC
TRBV11-2,-,TRBJ2-6,-,CASSLGPGSGANVLTF,TGTGCCAGCAGCTTGGGACCGGGTTCAGGGGCCAACGTCCTGACTTTC
TRBV2,-,TRBJ2-3,TRBD1,CASSYTGTGGTDTQYF,TGTGCCAGCAGTTACACCGGGACAGGGGGAACAGATACGCAGTATTTT
TRBV28,few,TRBJ2-1,TRBD2,CASRYRLAGYNEQFF,TGTGCCAGCAGATATAGACTAGCGGGGTACAATGAGCAGTTCTTC
TRBV20-1,few,TRBJ2-7,TRBD1,CSANPGQGAPRSYEQYF,TGCAGTGCTAACCCGGGACAGGGGGCCCCGAGGTCCTACGAGCAGTACTTC
TRBV28,many,TRBJ2-7,TRBD2,CASTPGIAGEQYF,TGTGCCAGCACCCCCGGAATAGCGGGAGAGCAGTACTTC
TRBV28,-,TRBJ2-7,-,CASNPTDGAYYEQYF,TGTGCCAGCAATCCCACGGACGGAGCCTACTACGAGCAGTACTTT
TRBV20-1,-,TRBJ2-5,-,CSARQIAREAQYF,TGCAGTGCTAGACAGATAGCGCGAGAGGCCCAGTACTTC
TRBV7-6,-,TRBJ2-7,-,CASSHQATGVGEQYF,TGTGCCAGCAGCCATCAGGCCACGGGAGTGGGGGAGCAGTACTTC
TRBV28,-,TRBJ2-2,-,CASSLGAGELFF,TGTGCCAGCAGTTTGGGTGCCGGGGAGCTGTTTTTT
TRBV28,few,TRBJ2-7,TRBD1,CASRMGQALRYF,TGTGCCAGCAGAATGGGACAGGCTCTCCGTTACTTC
TRBV15,-,TRBJ1-5,-,CATGAGLGNQPQHF,TGTGCCACCGGAGCAGGTTTGGGCAATCAGCCCCAGCATTTT
TRBV6-6,many,TRBJ2-7,-,CASSYSAGNYEQYF,TGTGCCAGCAGTTACTCGGCAGGTAACTACGAGCAGTACTTC
TRBV27,few,TRBJ2-7,TRBD2,CASGTSGGSYEQYF,TGTGCCAGCGGCACTAGCGGGGGTTCCTACGAGCAGTACTTC
TRBV5-1,-,TRBJ2-1,TRBD2,CASIGGEGLMDNEQFF,TGCGCCAGCATCGGGGGGGAGGGCCTCATGGACAATGAGCAGTTCTTC
TRBV7-3,few,TRBJ2-1,-,CASSFGPSISYNEQFF,TGTGCCAGCAGCTTTGGACCGTCCATATCCTACAATGAGCAGTTCTTC
TRBV5-4,few,TRBJ1-4,-,CASSLDGKTEKLFF,TGTGCCAGCAGCTTAGACGGAAAAACGGAAAAACTGTTTTTT
TRBV11-2,-,TRBJ1-2,TRBD1,CASSFSQGAAGYTF,TGTGCCAGCAGCTTCAGCCAGGGGGCGGCCGGCTACACCTTC
TRBV6-2/TRBV6-3,many,TRBJ2-5,-,CASSYRFRPSIETQYF,TGTGCCAGCAGTTATCGTTTCAGACCATCGATCGAGACCCAGTACTTC
TRBV29-1,-,TRBJ2-3,TRBD2,CSVEISGRGTDTQYF,TGCAGCGTTGAGATTAGCGGGAGAGGAACAGATACGCAGTATTTT
TRBV6-6,-,TRBJ1-5,-,CPSSLGEEAQPQHF,TGTCCCAGCAGCCTCGGTGAAGAGGCGCAGCCCCAGCATTTT
TRBV18,-,TRBJ1-1,-,CASSPQGWNTEAFF,TGTGCCAGCTCACCACAGGGATGGAACACTGAAGCTTTCTTT
TRBV15,many,TRBJ2-7,TRBD2,CATSRGGGRYNYEQYF,TGTGCCACCAGCAGAGGAGGCGGGAGATATAACTACGAGCAGTACTTC
TRBV27,few,TRBJ2-7,TRBD1,CASRKFFGTASTYNEQYF,TGTGCCAGTCGTAAATTCTTCGGGACAGCTTCCACATACAACGAGCAGTACTTC
TRBV7-2,-,TRBJ2-1,TRBD2,CASSVSGRTLNEQFF,TGTGCCAGCAGCGTTAGCGGGAGAACCCTCAATGAGCAGTTCTTC
TRBV20-1,-,TRBJ2-5,-,CSPRGGRQETQYF,TGCAGCCCACGAGGGGGTCGGCAAGAGACCCAGTACTTC
TRBV4-3,few,TRBJ2-7,TRBD2,CASSKLQGLAGVYEQYF,TGCGCCAGCAGCAAGCTCCAGGGACTAGCGGGAGTGTACGAGCAGTACTTC
TRBV5-4,few,TRBJ2-7,-,CASSLRGTSYEQYF,TGTGCCAGCAGCTTGCGCGGGACGTCCTACGAGCAGTACTTC